This entry describes one T cell receptor (beta chain). Its antigen is as yet unknown. One end of the junction varies from germline; a read error may be responsible. The CDR3 extends over 14 amino acids. CDR1 is SGHVS and CDR2 is FNYEAQ in the germline V gene. This sample was taken from a study of T cell repertoires in cytomegalovirus infection. The overall study: Both recently identified HLA-C-restricted and well-studied HLA-B-restricted CMV epitopes were used in the study.

Study-wide findings and caveats: Adding up the frequency of public TCR beta families identified people who carried CMV plus the relevant HLA.

TCRdb re-called the reads through MiXCR, storing one row per CDR3 protein. The sample carries around 710,000 distinct CDR3 sequences, almost 30% recorded once. The sample here was cultured CD8+ T cells from PBMCs, taken from culture after CMV antigen stimulation. J is TRBJ2-3 and V is TRBV7-6; D unresolved. The TCR sequence derives from a human donor in good health (CMV status not recorded). Some clones in this sample may be carry-over from other donors' samples. The DNA of the CDR3 is TGTGCTAGCAGCTTAAGCTGGAAAGCAGATACGCAGTATTTT. Residues: CASSLSWKADTQYF.